The next 31 T cell receptor beta chains were all read from a single sample in a study of blood T cell repertoires in COVID-19. Profiled with immunoSEQ multiplex PCR; TCRdb holds only in-frame clones, not every one. This table holds 150,000 or so clones, 84% found once. Input material: peripheral blood. These receptors were collected from a human donor in a cohort sampled during active COVID-19.

The chain is built from TRBV6-5 and TRBJ1-1; TRBD1 aligns across 7 bases. Per germline, CDR1 MNHEY and CDR2 SVGAGI. V lost 5 bases and J lost 7; bases outside the gene matches: 7. The CDR3 totals 13 residues. This CDR3 reads CASSNHDRDEAFF. The CDR3, as DNA: TGTGCCAGCAGTAACCATGACAGGGATGAAGCTTTCTTT.

The chain combines TRBV9 with TRBJ1-6, with D unclear. CDR3 length equals 15 residues. Germline CDR1 is SGDLS and CDR2 is YYNGEE. Trimming cost V 3 bases and J 1 base, with 8 bases left between them. The CDR3 bases are TGTGCCAGCAGCGGCAGGTATTCCTATAATTCACCCCTCCACTTT. It yields the protein CASSGRYSYNSPLHF.

The chain has TRBV9 and TRBJ1-3; TRBD1 is a possible D gene (5 bases). Germline lookup yields CDR1 SGDLS and CDR2 YYNGEE. The V and J ends lost 0 bases and 1 base respectively, with 14 bases between them. The CDR3 consists of 17 residues. The CDR3, as DNA: TGTGCCAGCAGCGTAGACGACAGTGGCTATTCTGGAAACACCATATATTTT. This codes for CASSVDDSGYSGNTIYF.

This clone occurred a few times. V gene TRBV7-9 combines with J gene TRBJ1-4, with D tentatively TRBD1 (5 bases). The CDR3 sequence is 15 residues long. Per the germline V gene, CDR1 is SEHNR and CDR2 is FQNEAQ (reference sequence). Trimming shortened V by 6 bases and J by 8 bases, and 19 bases separated the two germline ends. CDR3 coding DNA: TGTGCCAGCAGACCTACCCCAGGGTCAGGCGAAAAACTGTTTTTT. As protein: CASRPTPGSGEKLFF.

The V and J genes are TRBV4-2 and TRBJ2-7, with D tentatively TRBD2 (6 bases). Germline CDR1 and CDR2: LGHNA and YNFKEQ. The CDR3 covers 14 residues. The V and J ends lost 5 bases and 0 bases respectively, with 11 bases between them. The CDR3 reads CASSELGGSYEQYF. The CDR3 coding sequence is TGTGCCAGCAGCGAACTCGGGGGCTCCTACGAGCAGTACTTC.

The rearrangement uses TRBV3-1 (or the pseudogene TRBV3-2) and TRBJ1-1; D remains ambiguous. The CDR3 extends over 13 amino acids. Germline V gene sequence: CDR1 LGHDT, CDR2 YNNKEL (reference sequence). V shed 4 bases and J shed 1 base, with 7 bases lying between them. The CDR3 bases are TGTGCCAGCAGCCCCCATCAGAACACTGAAGCTTTCTTT. Its translation is CASSPHQNTEAFF.

This chain uses TRBV19 with TRBJ1-4; 9 positions match TRBD1. CDR3 size: 16 residues. V shed 6 bases, J shed 5 bases, and the junction held 10 bases outside the gene matches. Per the germline V gene, CDR1 is LNHDA and CDR2 is SQIVND (reference sequence). The CDR3 here is CASSPGDRVRNEKLFF. As DNA, the CDR3 is TGTGCCAGTAGCCCTGGGGACAGGGTCCGGAATGAAAAACTGTTTTTT.

The V call is TRBV7-2, the J call TRBJ2-6; possibly TRBD2 for D (5 bases). This CDR3 is built from 15 residues. CDR1 and CDR2 from the germline V gene are SGHTA and FQGNSA. V lost 5 bases, J lost 0 bases, and 8 bases lay in between. The CDR3 DNA sequence: TGTGCCAGCAGCCTTAGCGTCTCTGGGGCCAACGTCCTGACTTTC. It codes for CASSLSVSGANVLTF. Using reference TRBV7-2 and TRBJ2-6 for the parts outside the CDR3, the full variable domain is GAGVSQSPSNKVTEKGKDVELRCDPISGHTALYWYRQSLGQGLEFLIYFQGNSAPDKSGLPSDRFSAERTGGSVSTLTIQRTQQEDSAVYLCASSLSVSGANVLTFGAGSRLTVL.

CDR3 nucleotide sequence: TGCGCCAGCAGCCAGGACAGGGCTCAGCCCCAGCATTTT. It specifies CASSQDRAQPQHF. The rearrangement uses TRBV4-3 and TRBJ1-5; 8 bases are a match to TRBD1. The CDR3 sequence is 13 residues long. The V segment lost 3 bases and the J segment 6 bases; nucleotides outside the gene matches: 1. The germline V gene encodes CDR1 LGHNA and CDR2 YSLEER.

V is TRBV7-2 and J is TRBJ1-2, with D unclear. Germline V gene lookup returns CDR1 SGHTA and CDR2 FQGNSA. Trimming left V 2 bases short and J 0 bases short, with 16 bases between. The CDR3 is 17 residues long. As DNA, the CDR3 is TGTGCCAGCAGCTTAATCAGCGGAGCAATGACTAACTATGGCTACACCTTC. The encoded protein is CASSLISGAMTNYGYTF.

V gene TRBV3-1 (or the pseudogene TRBV3-2) combines with J gene TRBJ1-2; D is possibly TRBD1 (6 bases). V was clipped by 6 bases and J by 1 base, with 15 bases between them. The germline V gene has CDR1 LGHDT and CDR2 YNNKEL (reference sequence). The CDR3 is 15 residues long. As DNA, the CDR3 is TGTGCCAGCAGTTTCGGACAGCCTAGTAACTATGGCTACACCTTC. Amino acid sequence: CASSFGQPSNYGYTF.

This rearrangement joins TRBV5-5 to TRBJ2-2; a possible D gene is TRBD1 (6 bases). Germline V gene sequence: CDR1 SGHKS, CDR2 YYEKEE (reference sequence). V lost 3 bases, J lost 3 bases, and 12 bases lay in between. This CDR3 is 15 amino acids long. CDR3 amino acids: CASSSPGTHTGELFF. DNA for the CDR3: TGTGCCAGCAGCTCACCCGGGACACACACCGGGGAGCTGTTTTTT.

CDR3 sequence reads: CASSMQRSSYGYTF. The CDR3 DNA reads as TGTGCCAGTAGTATGCAGCGCTCTTCCTATGGCTACACCTTC. V usage is TRBV19 and J usage is TRBJ1-2; D call uncertain. Germline values: CDR1 LNHDA, CDR2 SQIVND (reference sequence). The CDR3 totals 14 residues. Trimming removed 3 bases at V and 4 bases at J, with 12 bases between.

The rearrangement joins TRBV5-1 to TRBJ1-1; maybe TRBD1 (6 bases). From germline, CDR1 is SGHRS and CDR2 YFSETQ. The V and J ends lost 0 bases and 5 bases respectively, with 14 bases between them. The CDR3 loop spans 15 amino acids. CDR3 nucleotides: TGCGCCAGCAGCTTGGAGCGGGGGGCGCGGACTGAAGCTTTCTTT. Its translation: CASSLERGARTEAFF. Variable domain in full (rest from reference TRBV5-1 and TRBJ1-1): KAGVTQTPRYLIKTRGQQVTLSCSPISGHRSVSWYQQTPGQGLQFLFEYFSETQRNKGNFPGRFSGRQFSNSRSEMNVSTLELGDSALYLCASSLERGARTEAFFGQGTRLTVV.

V gene TRBV27 combines with J gene TRBJ1-1; D might be TRBD1 (5 bases). Deletions cut 4 bases from V and 4 bases from J, with 16 bases between. The germline gives CDR1 MNHEY, CDR2 SMNVEV (reference sequence). CDR3 length equals 15 residues. The CDR3, as DNA: TGTGCCAGCAGTTCCCGTTGGGGGGGGTTCACTGAAGCTTTCTTT. It is translated as CASSSRWGGFTEAFF.

The rearrangement joins TRBV18 to TRBJ2-4; D may be TRBD1 (6 bases). Germline V gives CDR1 KGHSH, CDR2 LQKENI. V lost 3 bases to trimming and J lost 6 bases, with 18 bases between them. The CDR3 covers 16 residues. The CDR3 DNA sequence: TGTGCCAGCTCACCTCCCTGGATGGACAGTGGAAACATTCAGTACTTC. Protein: CASSPPWMDSGNIQYF.

This clone was observed a handful of times. This chain uses TRBV28 with TRBJ1-4; D ambiguous. Trimming removed 5 bases at V and 7 bases at J, with 11 bases between. CDR1 and CDR2 from the germline V gene are MDHEN and SYDVKM. The CDR3 covers 13 residues. The chain's CDR3 is CASSTMRFEKLFF. The CDR3, as DNA: TGTGCCAGCAGTACCATGAGGTTTGAAAAACTGTTTTTT. The full variable domain, in which reference TRBV28 and TRBJ1-4 provide the parts outside the CDR3, is DVKVTQSSRYLVKRTGEKVFLECVQDMDHENMFWYRQDPGLGLRLIYFSYDVKMKEKGDIPEGYSVSREKKERFSLILESASTNQTSMYLCASSTMRFEKLFFGSGTQLSVL.

This clone was seen more than once but under ten times. V is TRBV6-1 and J is TRBJ1-5; D remains unclear. Germline V gene lookup returns CDR1 MNHNS and CDR2 SASEGT. V was pared by 3 bases and J by 9 bases, with 15 bases between. The CDR3 is made up of 14 amino acids. CDR3 DNA: TGTGCCAGCAGTGACCAGGTTCACGGCCCGCCCCAGCATTTT. Amino acid sequence: CASSDQVHGPPQHF.

The rearrangement uses TRBV9 and TRBJ2-1; D gene uncertain. Trimming took off 1 base at V and 2 bases at J, with 10 bases between the two ends. Germline CDR1 SGDLS, CDR2 YYNGEE. The CDR3 has 15 residues. Written as DNA, the CDR3 is TGTGCCAGCAGCGTATATAGTTCCCCCTACAATGAGCAGTTCTTC. Its translation is CASSVYSSPYNEQFF.

V gene TRBV2 combines with J gene TRBJ2-5; TRBD1 might be the D (5 bases). The ends were cut back, 4 bases at V and 5 bases at J, with 17 bases in the middle. The CDR3 sequence is 15 residues long. The germline gives CDR1 SNHLY, CDR2 FYNNEI. This CDR3 reads CASSGSRASGETQYF. The CDR3 bases are TGTGCCAGCAGTGGAAGTCGGGCCTCAGGGGAGACCCAGTACTTC.

For the CDR3, the DNA is TGTGCCAGCAGCTTGAGGGGGTACAATGAAAAACTGTTTTTT. Protein product: CASSLRGYNEKLFF. The V gene is TRBV7-9, the J gene TRBJ1-4; D is possibly TRBD1 (6 bases). CDR1 and CDR2 from the germline V gene are SEHNR and FQNEAQ (reference sequence). The CDR3 contains 14 residues. Trimming took off 3 bases at V and 5 bases at J, with 10 bases between the two ends.

This chain connects TRBV30 to TRBJ2-1; possible D gene TRBD2, 6 bases. The CDR3 is 13 residues long. Trimming cost V 3 bases and J 0 bases, with 6 bases left between them. CDR1 and CDR2 from the germline V gene are GTSNPN and SVGIG (reference sequence). The CDR3 DNA sequence: TGTGCCTGGAGCGGGGGCTCCTACAATGAGCAGTTCTTC. This gives the protein CAWSGGSYNEQFF.

J is TRBJ1-2 and V is TRBV7-9, with D maybe TRBD1 (5 bases). The length of the CDR3 is 14 residues. V was pared by 7 bases and J by 3 bases, with 15 bases between. From germline, CDR1 is SEHNR and CDR2 FQNEAQ (reference sequence). CDR3 DNA sequence: TGTGCCAGCACCTCAAGGAGGGGAGACTATGGCTACACCTTC. Translated, it gives CASTSRRGDYGYTF.

This clone was observed a few times. The CDR3 reads CAIKGDNSNQPQHF. The CDR3 nucleotides are TGTGCCATCAAAGGGGATAATAGCAATCAGCCCCAGCATTTT. This rearrangement joins TRBV10-3 to TRBJ1-5, with D tentatively TRBD1 (5 bases). Germline V gene data show CDR1 as ENHRY and CDR2 as SYGVKD. The CDR3 is made up of 14 amino acids. Trimming cost V 7 bases and J 0 bases, with 10 bases left between them.

V usage is TRBV5-1 and J usage is TRBJ2-5; D remains unclear. The CDR3 sequence is 14 residues long. Deletions cut 0 bases from V and 5 bases from J, with 11 bases between. Germline CDR1 is SGHRS and CDR2 is YFSETQ. The DNA for the CDR3 is TGCGCCAGCAGCTTGGTGGGCGTTCGGGAGACCCAGTACTTC. It is translated as CASSLVGVRETQYF.

The chain combines TRBV7-8 with TRBJ1-2; a possible D gene is TRBD1 (5 bases). V gave up 5 bases and J gave up 9 bases, with 10 bases separating them. The CDR3 is made up of 11 amino acids. The V gene's germline CDR1 is SGHVS and CDR2 FQNEAQ. CDR3 protein: CASSHDRSYTF. The CDR3 DNA reads TGTGCCAGCAGCCACGACAGAAGCTACACCTTC. Looking up the rest from reference TRBV7-8 and TRBJ1-2 gives the full variable domain: GAGVSQSPRYKVAKRGQDVALRCDPISGHVSLFWYQQALGQGPEFLTYFQNEAQLDKSGLPSDRFFAERPEGSVSTLKIQRTQQEDSAVYLCASSHDRSYTFGSGTRLTVV.

The CDR3 DNA reads TGCGCCAGCAGCTTGGATCAGGGGAAAGGAAACACCATATATTTT. It is translated as CASSLDQGKGNTIYF. V gene TRBV5-1 combines with J gene TRBJ1-3; D is perhaps TRBD1 (6 bases). CDR1 is SGHRS, CDR2 YFSETQ, per germline. The germline V and J ends were trimmed by 0 bases and 4 bases, with 11 bases remaining between them. This CDR3 region has 15 residues. The complete variable domain, with remaining parts taken from reference TRBV5-1 and TRBJ1-3, reads KAGVTQTPRYLIKTRGQQVTLSCSPISGHRSVSWYQQTPGQGLQFLFEYFSETQRNKGNFPGRFSGRQFSNSRSEMNVSTLELGDSALYLCASSLDQGKGNTIYFGEGSWLTVV.

This clone was detected a few times. The chain uses TRBV25-1 and TRBJ1-5, with D possibly being TRBD1 (5 bases). The CDR3 runs to 12 residues. Germline V CDR1 and CDR2: MGHDK, SYGVNS. With 7 bases removed from V and 6 bases from J, the gap between germline ends came to 10 bases. The CDR3 loop is CASNQGRQPQHF. The DNA of the CDR3 is TGTGCCAGCAATCAGGGCCGTCAGCCCCAGCATTTT.

This sequence joins TRBV2 and TRBJ2-1; D uncertain. CDR1 and CDR2 (germline): SNHLY, FYNNEI. The CDR3 has 17 residues. The germline V and J ends were trimmed by 4 bases and 0 bases, with 16 bases remaining between them. CDR3 loop: CASSVRRASSSYNEQFF. Written as DNA, the CDR3 is TGTGCCAGCAGTGTGCGTAGAGCCTCAAGCTCCTACAATGAGCAGTTCTTC.

The V and J genes are TRBV28 and TRBJ1-1, with D perhaps TRBD1 (6 bases). Germline V CDR1 and CDR2: MDHEN, SYDVKM. Trimming removed 4 bases from V and 5 bases from J, with 11 bases in between. This CDR3 is built from 13 residues. CDR3 in amino acids: CASSSGTQTEAFF. CDR3 nucleotides: TGTGCCAGCAGTTCCGGGACACAGACTGAAGCTTTCTTT.

This clone occurred a few times. CDR3: CASSVGDGLAQYF. The CDR3 DNA is TGTGCCAGCAGCGTAGGGGACGGACTAGCCCAGTACTTC. The gene calls are TRBV9 and TRBJ2-5, with 7 nucleotides matching TRBD2. V shed 0 bases and J 9 bases; nucleotides not matched to a gene: 5. This CDR3 comprises 13 residues. Germline CDR1 reads SGDLS; CDR2 reads YYNGEE.